These 29 T cell receptor beta chains were sequenced from one sample in a study of CD8+CD57+ T cells in acquired aplastic anemia (dated by TCRdb to 2017 to 2018). The listed sequencing device is Illumina HiSeq 2000. Profiling of TCR beta VDJ combinations and CDR3 sequences used genomic DNA as the template. Through fastp at Q25 and MiXCR, TCRdb rebuilt clones from the public reads, retaining in-frame beta chains. All rows with the same CDR3 protein become a single entry with the most common DNA and genes. In all, the sample holds 150,000 to 200,000 distinct CDR3 sequences, and around 48% of those were seen once. The top ten hold about 1.7% of the sample. Patients chosen for sequencing had shown expansion of CD8+CD57+ cells by flow cytometry. The sequencing input was sorted CD4+, CD8+, or CD8+CD57+ T cells (not recorded which) from PBMCs. Receptors originate from a human donor with aplastic anemia.

This clonotype was counted at least ten times. The V call is TRBV7-7, the J call TRBJ2-5; a possible D gene is TRBD1 (5 bases). CDR1 is SSHAT and CDR2 is FNYEAQ in the germline V gene (reference sequence). V was shortened by 4 bases and J by 2 bases, with 11 bases between the two germline ends. The CDR3 covers 14 residues. CDR3 sequence reads: CASSSQGLQETQYF. CDR3 nucleotides: TGTGCCAGCAGCTCCCAGGGTTTGCAAGAGACCCAGTACTTC.

Here the CDR3 DNA reads TGTGCCAGCAGCTTAACAGACTACGAGCAGTACTTC. Translated: CASSLTDYEQYF. This rearrangement joins TRBV7-2 to TRBJ2-7; D remains ambiguous. Germline V lookup: CDR1 SGHTA, CDR2 FQGNSA. The CDR3 runs 12 residues. Trimming pared 2 bases from V and 3 bases from J, leaving 5 bases between.

This clonotype occurred once. The V call is TRBV7-8, the J call TRBJ2-7; D unclear. This CDR3 has 14 residues. Trimming pared 5 bases from V and 0 bases from J, leaving 11 bases between. Germline CDR1 and CDR2: SGHVS and FQNEAQ. The DNA for the CDR3 is TGTGCCAGCAGCCTTTACAGATTCTCCTACGAGCAGTACTTC. Residues: CASSLYRFSYEQYF.

The table lists this clonotype with many counts. This rearrangement joins TRBV10-3 to TRBJ1-1, with D unresolved. The CDR3 runs 13 residues. CDR1 is ENHRY and CDR2 is SYGVKD in the germline V gene. The V gene lost 0 bases and the J gene lost 6 bases, with 8 bases spanning the gap. As DNA, the CDR3 is TGTGCCATCAGTGAGTCGAGGCGTTCTGAAGCTTTCTTT. Amino acids: CAISESRRSEAFF.

The chain joins TRBV12-3 or TRBV12-4 to TRBJ1-5; 8 bases map to TRBD1. This CDR3 comprises 12 residues. With 10 bases clipped from V and 9 bases from J, the junction kept 8 bases outside the gene matches. The CDR3 sequence is CATSQGARPQHF. The CDR3 region has the DNA TGTGCCACTTCCCAGGGGGCGAGGCCCCAGCATTTT.

This chain uses TRBV7-7 with TRBJ2-5; 7 bases align to TRBD2. CDR1 is SSHAT and CDR2 is FNYEAQ in the germline V gene (reference sequence). The CDR3 runs 15 residues. Germline trimming cut 4 bases from V and 5 bases from J; bases unmatched to any gene: 10. The CDR3 DNA reads as TGTGCCAGCAGCTCAGAACGGGAGGAATGGGAGACCCAGTACTTC. It translates to CASSSEREEWETQYF.

The sample holds many counts of this clonotype. This sequence joins TRBV20-1 and TRBJ2-5, with TRBD1 as a possible D gene (5 bases). Trimming took off 2 bases at V and 4 bases at J, with 5 bases between the two ends. The length of the CDR3 is 11 residues. Germline loops: CDR1 DFQATT, CDR2 SNEGSKA (reference sequence). The CDR3 is CSARQGETQYF. The DNA of the CDR3 is TGCAGTGCTAGACAGGGAGAGACCCAGTACTTC.

This clonotype was seen more than once but under ten times. This chain uses TRBV2 with TRBJ2-3; D may be TRBD1 (5 bases). The V gene's germline CDR1 is SNHLY and CDR2 FYNNEI. The V end was cut by 4 bases, the J end by 3 bases, with 8 bases between. The CDR3 sequence is 13 residues long. The CDR3 region is CASSGQWTDTQYF. DNA of the CDR3: TGTGCCAGCAGTGGACAGTGGACAGATACGCAGTATTTT.

Remarks on this clonotype: A junction boundary mismatches the germline segment, possibly from a read error. The chain joins TRBV10-3 to TRBJ2-7; 7 nucleotides line up with TRBD2. The germline V gene has CDR1 ENHRY and CDR2 SYGVKD. The CDR3 loop spans 15 amino acids. CDR3 amino acids: CASSPGTTFPYEQYF. CDR3 in DNA: TGTGCCAGCAGTCCCGGGACTACCTTCCCCTACGAGCAGTACTTC.

In this sample, this clonotype turned up many times. V is TRBV10-3 and J is TRBJ1-1; 10 nucleotides match TRBD1. Germline CDR1 is ENHRY and CDR2 is SYGVKD. This CDR3 region has 15 residues. V lost 3 bases and J lost 3; bases outside the gene matches: 4. The CDR3 nucleotides read TGTGCCATCAGTGAAAAGGGACAGGGGTACACTGAAGCTTTCTTT. Its translation: CAISEKGQGYTEAFF.

The J gene is TRBJ1-1, the V gene TRBV25-1; the D is unclear. The V gene's germline CDR1 is MGHDK and CDR2 SYGVNS. The CDR3 covers 13 residues. V lost 6 bases and J lost 4, with 12 bases in between. Here the CDR3 reads CASRFGILTEAFF. The CDR3 DNA reads as TGTGCCAGCAGGTTCGGGATACTCACTGAAGCTTTCTTT.

This clonotype has at least ten counts. The CDR3 protein is CASRSTGRFQETQYF. CDR3 nucleotide sequence: TGTGCCAGCAGATCTACGGGACGGTTCCAAGAGACCCAGTACTTC. The chain is built from TRBV12-3 or TRBV12-4 and TRBJ2-5, with D perhaps TRBD1 or TRBD2 (5 bases each). The V gene lost 6 bases and the J gene lost 1 base, with 15 bases spanning the gap. The CDR3 is 15 amino acids.

This clonotype was observed many times. The CDR3 DNA follows: TGTGCCAGCAGCTATTCGGGGGGGCAGAGAGAGACCCAGTACTTC. Protein: CASSYSGGQRETQYF. The chain links TRBV7-9 to TRBJ2-5; TRBD2 matches at 8 bases. CDR3 length: 15 amino acids. V lost 4 bases to trimming and J lost 4 bases; unmatched junction nucleotides: 8. In germline, CDR1 is SEHNR, CDR2 FQNEAQ (reference sequence).

Remarks on this clonotype: The junction shows a germline mismatch at one end, possibly a read error. The V and J genes are TRBV19 and TRBJ2-7; TRBD1 or TRBD2 may be the D gene (5 bases each). Germline CDR1 reads LNHDA; CDR2 reads SQIVND (reference sequence). The CDR3 length is 12 residues. The CDR3 nucleotides are TGTGCCAGTAGTAGAGGGGCCTACGGGCAGTACTTC. Residues: CASSRGAYGQYF.

This chain connects TRBV7-9 to TRBJ2-7, with 7 positions matching TRBD2. The CDR3 is made up of 17 amino acids. J was trimmed by 0 bases and V by 3 bases; bases with no gene match: 11. Germline CDR1 and CDR2: SEHNR and FQNEAQ (reference sequence). CDR3 sequence (DNA): TGTGCCAGCAGCTTTCCCCGCCCGGGACTAACCTCCTACGAGCAGTACTTC. Its protein product is CASSFPRPGLTSYEQYF.

V gene TRBV12-5 combines with J gene TRBJ1-4; 8 positions agree with TRBD1. The CDR3 is 13 residues long. V trimming: 6 bases; J trimming: 8 bases; junction bases outside the gene matches: 5. Germline lookup yields CDR1 LGHNT and CDR2 FRNRAP. CDR3 protein: CASGTRTGEKLFF. CDR3 sequence (DNA): TGTGCTAGTGGCACAAGGACAGGGGAAAAACTGTTTTTT.

Concerning this clonotype: A junction end diverges from the germline sequence, so it may reflect a read error. V is TRBV20-1 and J is TRBJ2-3, with D possibly TRBD2 on 5 matching bases. CDR3 length: 15 residues. The germline CDR1 and CDR2 sequences are DFQATT and SNEGSKA (reference sequence). The CDR3 DNA is TGCAGGGCTAGAGGGTACGGGATTAGCACAAATACGCAGTATTTT. Its protein product is CRARGYGISTNTQYF.

This chain links TRBV6-1 with TRBJ1-1; no firm D call. The CDR3 loop spans 13 amino acids. The germline V and J ends were trimmed by 10 bases and 2 bases, with 14 bases remaining between them. Germline values: CDR1 MNHNS, CDR2 SASEGT. The CDR3 sequence: CATLSIGNTEAFF. The CDR3 DNA reads as TGTGCCACCTTATCCATCGGAAACACTGAAGCTTTCTTT.

The genes are TRBV2 and TRBJ2-7, with TRBD2 matching over 8 bases. Germline CDR1 SNHLY, CDR2 FYNNEI. Trimming took 8 bases from V and 3 from J; bases not matched to a gene: 3. The CDR3 has 12 amino acids. CDR3 sequence (DNA): TGTGCCAGCTCCCGGGGGGGCTACGAGCAGTACTTC. It yields the protein CASSRGGYEQYF.

This chain uses TRBV7-6 with TRBJ2-1; D is uncertain. There are 12 residues in the CDR3. CDR1 is SGHVS and CDR2 is FNYEAQ in the germline V gene. V shed 5 bases and J shed 5 bases, with 7 bases lying between them. CDR3 sequence (DNA): TGTGCCAGCAGCCTTAGCCACAATGAGCAGTTCTTC. This encodes CASSLSHNEQFF. The whole variable domain, filled in from reference TRBV7-6 and TRBJ2-1, reads GAGVSQSPRYKVTKRGQDVALRCDPISGHVSLYWYRQALGQGPEFLTYFNYEAQQDKSGLPNDRFSAERPEGSISTLTIQRTEQRDSAMYRCASSLSHNEQFFGPGTRLTVL.

This clonotype was counted between two and nine times. Its ends do not fully match the called genes, so a read error is possible. The rearrangement links TRBV7-2 to TRBJ2-5; 11 nucleotides line up with TRBD2. Germline values: CDR1 SGHTA, CDR2 FQGNSA. There are 17 residues in the CDR3. This CDR3 reads CAGSLSLAGGGQETQYF. CDR3 DNA sequence: TGTGCCGGCAGCTTATCCCTAGCGGGGGGAGGTCAAGAGACCCAGTACTTC. Variable domain in full (rest from reference TRBV7-2 and TRBJ2-5): GAGVSQSPSNKVTEKGKDVELRCDPISGHTALYWYRQSLGQGLEFLIYFQGNSAPDKSGLPSDRFSAERTGGSVSTLTIQRTQQEDSAVYLCAGSLSLAGGGQETQYFGPGTRLLVL.

In this sample, this clonotype turned up many times. This chain uses TRBV7-2 with TRBJ2-2, with D uncertain. Germline-derived CDR1 and CDR2 are SGHTA and FQGNSA. The CDR3 runs 12 residues. Deletions cut 7 bases from V and 6 bases from J, with 9 bases between. The CDR3 DNA reads TGTGCCAGCAACTCCCGTGCCGGGGAGCTGTTTTTT. Encoded protein: CASNSRAGELFF.

This clonotype showed up many times. This sequence joins TRBV4-1 and TRBJ1-4, with 7 bases aligning to TRBD1. The CDR3 has 16 amino acids. Germline loops: CDR1 MGHRA, CDR2 YSYEKL. J was trimmed by 4 bases and V by 3 bases; bases with no gene match: 8. This CDR3 is CASSQLAGTDNEKLFF. The CDR3 bases are TGCGCCAGCAGCCAGTTAGCCGGGACAGATAATGAAAAACTGTTTTTT.

The chain couples TRBV27 to TRBJ2-2; TRBD2 matches 13 bases. This CDR3 is built from 16 residues. Germline V gene lookup returns CDR1 MNHEY and CDR2 SMNVEV (reference sequence). V lost 2 bases, J lost 6 bases, and 3 bases stayed unmatched. CDR3 in DNA: TGTGCCAGCAGTTTAGGGACTAGCGGGACGGCCGGGGAGCTGTTTTTT. Amino acid sequence: CASSLGTSGTAGELFF.

This chain connects TRBV20-1 to TRBJ1-1; the D gene is possibly TRBD1 (5 bases). Trimming cost V 4 bases and J 1 base, with 10 bases left between them. The CDR3 consists of 13 residues. Germline V gene sequence: CDR1 DFQATT, CDR2 SNEGSKA (reference sequence). CDR3 loop: CSAKGPANTEAFF. The CDR3 DNA reads TGCAGTGCTAAGGGACCAGCGAACACTGAAGCTTTCTTT.

This clonotype occurred once. The chain links TRBV12-3 or TRBV12-4 to TRBJ2-1; D is possibly TRBD2 (5 bases). The CDR3 loop spans 13 amino acids. Between the trimmed V and J ends, which lost 6 bases and 7 bases, there was a span of 13 bases. CDR3 coding DNA: TGTGCCAGCAGACCATCAACGGGGAATGAGCAGTTCTTC. Residues: CASRPSTGNEQFF.

The chain joins TRBV19 to TRBJ1-5; D gene ambiguous. The germline CDR1 and CDR2 sequences are LNHDA and SQIVND (reference sequence). This CDR3 spans 14 amino acids. Trimming left V 3 bases short and J 4 bases short, with 10 bases between. The CDR3 nucleotides are TGTGCCAGTAGTATGGGCTCAAGAAATCAGCCCCAGCATTTT. Translation gives CASSMGSRNQPQHF.

In its sample, this clonotype was seen many times. The J gene is TRBJ1-1, the V gene TRBV5-1, with 10 bases lining up with TRBD1. This CDR3 has 16 amino acids. CDR1 is SGHRS and CDR2 is YFSETQ in the germline V gene. J lost 1 base, V lost 0 bases, and 3 bases had no gene match. This CDR3 is CASSLEGQGRNTEAFF. The CDR3 bases are TGCGCCAGCAGCTTGGAGGGACAGGGGCGGAACACTGAAGCTTTCTTT.

This clonotype has more than one count but fewer than ten. The CDR3 region has the DNA TGTGCCACCAGCAGAGAGGTCAGTCGAGGTAACAATGAGCAGTTCTTC. Protein sequence: CATSREVSRGNNEQFF. This chain joins TRBV15 and TRBJ2-1; D is undetermined. Germline CDR1 and CDR2: LNHNV and YYDKDF (reference sequence). The CDR3 spans 16 residues. Trimming pared 0 bases from V and 5 bases from J, leaving 14 bases between.